Shown below are 4 T cell receptor beta chains from a single sample sequenced in a study of blood T cell repertoires in COVID-19 (dated by TCRdb to 2020 to 2021). Libraries were built with the immunoSEQ multiplex PCR assay. Drawn from immuneACCESS, this table holds only the in-frame rearrangements with V and J called that TCRdb kept. Clones are partly lost; checked studies trace under half to an unresolved V gene and leave the rest unexplained. This sample is represented by 190,000 or so clones; roughly nine tenths of them were singletons. The top ten hold 0.6% to 0.9% of the sample. Sequencing was carried out using peripheral blood. These receptors all stem from a woman aged 70-85 years with acute or convalescent COVID-19.

The chain has TRBV27 and TRBJ1-2; D gene ambiguous. The germline CDR1 and CDR2 sequences are MNHEY and SMNVEV (reference sequence). Trimming stripped 5 bases from V and 2 bases from J, with 12 bases between. The CDR3 loop spans 14 amino acids. CDR3 residues: CASSLRRRNYGYTF. The CDR3 bases are TGTGCCAGCAGTCTGCGTCGGCGGAACTATGGCTACACCTTC.

The V gene is TRBV18, the J gene TRBJ2-7; D is unresolved. V dropped 6 bases and J dropped 5 bases, with 20 bases sitting between them. Germline CDR1 reads KGHSH; CDR2 reads LQKENI. The CDR3 is made up of 15 amino acids. CDR3 DNA: TGTGCCAGCTCCTCGATACAGCAGGCTCCTAACGAGCAGTACTTC. It is translated as CASSSIQQAPNEQYF.

The chain links TRBV6-2 or TRBV6-3 to TRBJ2-5; 7 bases map to TRBD1. The ends lost 0 bases at V and 2 bases at J; junction bases unmatched: 3. The CDR3 sequence is 15 residues long. Germline-derived CDR1 and CDR2 are MNHEY and SVGEGT. In DNA form, the CDR3 reads TGTGCCAGCAGTTACTCCCGGACAGGTCAAGAGACCCAGTACTTC. Translating it yields CASSYSRTGQETQYF.

J is TRBJ2-7 and V is TRBV11-2, with 7 bases that match TRBD2. The germline CDR1 and CDR2 sequences are SGHAT and FQNNGV. This CDR3 has 15 amino acids. The junction had 5 bases not matched to a gene; V was cut back by 1 base and J by 2 bases. The CDR3 region has the DNA TGTGCCAGCAGCTTAGGGGAGGGACGGACCTACGAGCAGTACTTC. It translates to CASSLGEGRTYEQYF.